Below, 21 T cell receptor beta chains from the same sample are listed, as sequenced in a study of cytomegalovirus exposure and HLA in healthy donors. PCR used 60 Vbeta primers and 13 Jbeta primers. The protocol was immunoSEQ multiplex PCR, while the TCRdb copy is restricted to in-frame clones and leaves out a portion. The table includes around 150,000 clones, around two thirds detected once. The sample was PBMCs. These receptors all come from a man aged 25 to 40 in good health and CMV-seropositive.

The J gene is TRBJ2-2, the V gene TRBV11-3, with D possibly TRBD1 on 6 matching bases. Germline V CDR1 and CDR2: SGHNT, YENEEA. Trimming removed 6 bases from V and 3 bases from J, with 11 bases in between. This CDR3 is built from 14 residues. The CDR3 spells CASRIGGHTGELFF. DNA of the CDR3: TGTGCCAGCAGGATTGGGGGCCACACCGGGGAGCTGTTTTTT.

V gene TRBV21-1 combines with J gene TRBJ2-1; the tabulated D call, TRBD2, remains unverified against the DNA. TRBV21-1 is tagged as a pseudogene. The CDR3 contains 18 residues. As DNA, the CDR3 is TGTGCCAGCAGCCCTCCCCGTACGGGATCCAATAACGGGGATGAGCAGTTCTTC. It is translated as CASSPPRTGSNNGDEQFF.

This clone was seen only a few times. CDR3 nucleotide sequence: TGCGCCAGCAGCCCCCCACTAGCGGGAGAAGAGACCCAGTACTTC. Translating gives CASSPPLAGEETQYF. This chain uses TRBV4-1 with TRBJ2-5, with 11 bases aligning to TRBD2. There are 15 residues in the CDR3. The V and J ends lost 4 bases and 3 bases, in that order; junction bases with no gene match: 4. Germline CDR1 is MGHRA and CDR2 is YSYEKL.

The chain uses TRBV10-3 and TRBJ2-3, with 7 bases identical to TRBD1. CDR1 and CDR2 (germline): ENHRY, SYGVKD. J gave up 4 bases and V 11 bases, and 9 bases lay outside the gene matches. The CDR3 is 13 amino acids. The CDR3: CAASGTAADTQYF. The CDR3 nucleotides are TGTGCCGCCTCCGGGACAGCCGCAGATACGCAGTATTTT.

The genes are TRBV5-8 and TRBJ1-1; no definite D call. CDR3 length: 14 amino acids. Trimming cost V 2 bases and J 2 bases, with 10 bases left between them. Per germline, CDR1 SGHTS and CDR2 YDEGEE. This CDR3 is CASSFYRENTEAFF. The DNA of the CDR3 is TGTGCCAGCAGCTTTTACAGAGAAAACACTGAAGCTTTCTTT. The full variable domain, its missing parts supplied by reference TRBV5-8 and TRBJ1-1, is EAGVTQSPTHLIKTRGQQATLRCSPISGHTSVYWYQQALGLGLQFLLWYDEGEERNRGNFPPRFSGRQFPNYSSELNVNALELEDSALYLCASSFYRENTEAFFGQGTRLTVV.

The CDR3 DNA reads TGTGCCAGCAGGGGAGAGGGATGGATCTATGGCTACACCTTC. This sequence encodes CASRGEGWIYGYTF. The genes are TRBV6-5 and TRBJ1-2, with D uncertain. V was shortened by 6 bases and J by 4 bases, with 15 bases between the two germline ends. CDR1 and CDR2 from the germline V gene are MNHEY and SVGAGI. The CDR3 runs 14 residues.

The chain uses TRBV4-2 and TRBJ2-7; D unresolved. The germline gives CDR1 LGHNA, CDR2 YNFKEQ. Deletions cut 1 base from V and 3 bases from J, with 13 bases between. This CDR3 region has 15 residues. In nucleotides, the CDR3 is TGTGCCAGCAGCCAAGTCCAGGCTGACGGCTACGAGCAGTACTTC. Amino acid sequence: CASSQVQADGYEQYF.

The chain uses TRBV4-2 and TRBJ2-3; 7 nucleotides align to TRBD1. Germline CDR1 is LGHNA and CDR2 is YNFKEQ. V shed 0 bases, J shed 10 bases, and the junction held 4 bases outside the gene matches. The CDR3 runs 13 residues. The CDR3 here is CASSQDWGTAQYF. CDR3 sequence (DNA): TGTGCCAGCAGCCAAGATTGGGGGACAGCGCAGTATTTT.

The table lists this clone with a few counts. The V gene is TRBV30, the J gene TRBJ2-3; possible D gene TRBD2, 6 bases. The V end was cut by 3 bases, the J end by 2 bases, with 15 bases between. Germline V gene data show CDR1 as GTSNPN and CDR2 as SVGIG (reference sequence). The CDR3 spans 15 residues. The CDR3 DNA is TGTGCCTGGAGCCCCGGTAGGACTACCACAGATACGCAGTATTTT. The encoded protein is CAWSPGRTTTDTQYF.

This rearrangement joins TRBV6-5 to TRBJ2-1; 13 bases match TRBD2. The germline gives CDR1 MNHEY, CDR2 SVGAGI. V lost 6 bases, J lost 12 bases, and 8 bases stayed unmatched. The CDR3 has 14 residues. The CDR3 is CASSLQGLAGRQFF. CDR3 coding DNA: TGTGCCAGCAGCCTTCAGGGACTAGCGGGGCGGCAGTTCTTC.

The chain combines TRBV7-8 with TRBJ2-7, with D perhaps TRBD1 (6 bases). The V and J ends lost 4 bases and 3 bases respectively, with 16 bases between them. The CDR3 is 15 residues long. Looked up from germline, CDR1 is SGHVS and CDR2 is FQNEAQ. The CDR3 loop is CASSSPDRYGYEQYF. In nucleotides, the CDR3 is TGTGCCAGCAGCTCACCCGACAGGTACGGCTACGAGCAGTACTTC.

The chain recombines TRBV4-2 with TRBJ2-1, with no clear D. The germline CDR1 and CDR2 sequences are LGHNA and YNFKEQ. With 1 base removed from V and 6 bases from J, the gap between germline ends came to 13 bases. The CDR3 is 15 residues long. DNA of the CDR3: TGTGCCAGCAGCCAAGTCGGTGCCTATTTCAATGAGCAGTTCTTC. It codes for CASSQVGAYFNEQFF.

The rearrangement uses TRBV6-1 and TRBJ2-7; possibly TRBD1 for D (6 bases). V lost 8 bases and J lost 3, with 11 bases in between. CDR3 length equals 12 residues. CDR1 and CDR2 (germline): MNHNS, SASEGT. DNA for the CDR3: TGTGCCAGCCGACAGGAGCTCTACGAGCAGTACTTC. Protein product: CASRQELYEQYF.

The chain is built from TRBV5-1 and TRBJ2-2; no clear D gene. CDR3 size: 12 residues. V was trimmed by 1 base and J by 7 bases, leaving 5 bases between them. Germline V lookup: CDR1 SGHRS, CDR2 YFSETQ. DNA for the CDR3: TGCGCCAGCAGCTTGTTCGGCGGGGAGCTGTTTTTT. Its translation: CASSLFGGELFF.

This clone was detected only once. The chain recombines TRBV6-6 with TRBJ1-2, with 10 bases aligning to TRBD1. This CDR3 has 14 amino acids. V lost 7 bases, J lost 6 bases, and 8 bases stayed unmatched. Germline V lookup: CDR1 MNHNY, CDR2 SVGAGI (reference sequence). The chain's CDR3 is CASIRQGASDGYTF. The CDR3 DNA is TGTGCCAGCATCAGACAGGGGGCTTCTGATGGCTACACCTTC.

This clone was seen a few times. The chain recombines TRBV18 with TRBJ1-5; 8 nucleotides line up with TRBD1. The ends lost 3 bases at V and 5 bases at J; junction bases unmatched: 0. CDR3 length: 13 residues. Germline CDR1 reads KGHSH; CDR2 reads LQKENI. The CDR3 sequence: CASSPGQDQPQHF. The DNA for the CDR3 is TGTGCCAGCTCACCGGGACAGGATCAGCCCCAGCATTTT.

The chain carries TRBV4-1 and TRBJ1-5; D is ambiguous. V lost 0 bases and J lost 7, with 10 bases in between. Per the germline V gene, CDR1 is MGHRA and CDR2 is YSYEKL. This CDR3 contains 14 residues. The CDR3 loop is CASSQDTGYQPQHF. CDR3 nucleotide sequence: TGCGCCAGCAGCCAAGATACGGGGTACCAGCCCCAGCATTTT.

V is TRBV9 and J is TRBJ2-2; 14 positions match TRBD2. Germline loops: CDR1 SGDLS, CDR2 YYNGEE. V lost 4 bases, J lost 5 bases, and 4 bases stayed unmatched. CDR3 length: 16 amino acids. CDR3 nucleotides: TGTGCCAGCAGCCCCGGGACTAGCGGGAGAACCGGGGAGCTGTTTTTT. It translates to CASSPGTSGRTGELFF.

The rearrangement joins TRBV2 to TRBJ2-1, with 7 bases lining up with TRBD2. Germline-derived CDR1 and CDR2 are SNHLY and FYNNEI. There are 13 residues in the CDR3. The V segment lost 6 bases and the J segment 7 bases; nucleotides outside the gene matches: 6. CDR3 sequence reads: CASRQLAWNEQFF. CDR3 bases: TGTGCCAGCAGACAACTAGCGTGGAATGAGCAGTTCTTC. Combining the CDR3 with reference TRBV2 and TRBJ2-1 gives the whole variable domain EPEVTQTPSHQVTQMGQEVILRCVPISNHLYFYWYRQILGQKVEFLVSFYNNEISEKSEIFDDQFSVERPDGSNFTLKIRSTKLEDSAMYFCASRQLAWNEQFFGPGTRLTVL.

V and J are TRBV28 and TRBJ1-2; tentative D call: TRBD1 (6 bases). Germline lookup yields CDR1 MDHEN and CDR2 SYDVKM. The CDR3 has 15 residues. V lost 5 bases and J 8 bases, leaving 21 bases between the germline ends. In DNA, the CDR3 is TGTGCCAGCAGTCCCGAGACAGGAGCGGCCTTGGGCTACACCTTC. It translates to CASSPETGAALGYTF.

This clone was observed a few times. The chain has TRBV5-1 and TRBJ1-1; 9 positions agree with TRBD1. This CDR3 is built from 16 residues. From germline, CDR1 is SGHRS and CDR2 YFSETQ. Trimming removed 5 bases from V and 1 base from J; junction bases left unmatched: 9. For the CDR3, the DNA is TGCGCCAGCAGTTATACAGGGGGCTCTGGGAACACTGAAGCTTTCTTT. It specifies CASSYTGGSGNTEAFF.